This T cell receptor (beta chain) is drawn from a study of HIV-infected patients and healthy controls. Regarding the study as a whole: In healthy controls, MAIT alpha CDR3s were common; in HIV+ repertoires, severely depleted. During therapy, HIV-associated CDR3s fell significantly in frequency, while CMV-associated CDR3s did not change significantly.

The table lists this clonotype with many counts. Its antigen is not known. CDR1 is DFQATT and CDR2 is SNEGSKA in the germline V gene (reference sequence). The CDR3 consists of 13 residues. J was trimmed by 4 bases and V by 5 bases; bases with no gene match: 6. No cell fractionation was done, so the repertoire covers all unsorted peripheral blood T cells. cDNA was made from about 480 ng RNA using alpha and beta constant primers. Using multiplexing indices, alpha and beta chain libraries were generated apart by chain-specific third strand synthesis. Ligation attached cDNA to a 5' RACE adapter that carried a random hexamer and SP2 site. The library had 12-nucleotide molecular identifiers formed by two random hexamers joined together. One entry per CDR3 protein, called by TCRdb with MiXCR from the 5' RACE reads. The sample shows fewer than 20,000 distinct CDR3 sequences, roughly an eighth of them seen only once.

The clonotype was recovered from an adult in good health. Sequences were obtained from blood. The chain uses TRBV20-1 and TRBJ2-7, with 9 bases lining up with TRBD1. CDR3 in amino acids: CSAGRDRAYEQYF. CDR3 bases: TGCAGTGCTGGCCGGGACAGGGCGTACGAGCAGTACTTC.